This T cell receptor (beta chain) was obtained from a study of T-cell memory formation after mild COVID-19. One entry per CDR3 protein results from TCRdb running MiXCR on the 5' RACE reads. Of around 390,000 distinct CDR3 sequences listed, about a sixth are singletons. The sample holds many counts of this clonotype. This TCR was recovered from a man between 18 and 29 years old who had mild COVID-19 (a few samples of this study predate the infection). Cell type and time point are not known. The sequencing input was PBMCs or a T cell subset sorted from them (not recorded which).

This CDR3 reads CASSPQPANEKLFF. The CDR3 DNA follows: TGTGCCAGCAGCCCACAGCCGGCTAATGAAAAACTGTTTTTT. The chain uses TRBV7-2 and TRBJ1-4, with D hard to call. CDR3 size: 14 residues. The ends were cut back, 5 bases at V and 3 bases at J, with 10 bases in the middle. Germline-derived CDR1 and CDR2 are SGHTA and FQGNSA.